Listed here are 25 T cell receptor beta chains from one sample, sequenced in a study of post-analysis software for immune sequencing data. Prepared libraries of TCR beta cDNA carried unique molecular identifiers. One entry per CDR3 protein, called by TCRdb with MiXCR from the PCR reads. This sample carries 750,000 to 950,000 distinct CDR3 sequences, approximately 53% of them seen once, and the ten largest clones take approximately 4.3%. Study-wide findings and caveats: In patients, about 5 TRBV segments were more frequent than in controls, with TRBV5-6, TRBV5-1 and TRBV20-1 among them.

Their cognate antigens are unknown. Material: blood. These receptors came from a girl between 10 and 17 years old with multiple sclerosis.

The chain employs TRBV12-3 or TRBV12-4 and TRBJ1-1; D gene unclear. Trimming pared 4 bases from V and 4 bases from J, leaving 4 bases between. This CDR3 is 11 amino acids long. Written as DNA, the CDR3 is TGTGCCAGCAGTTGGGCCACTGAAGCTTTCTTT. As protein: CASSWATEAFF.

Concerning this clonotype itself: A much larger clone sits a single nucleotide away, making a read error possible. This chain's CDR3 is CAGSSRQGGELFF. CDR3 DNA: TGTGCCGGCAGCTCTCGACAAGGCGGGGAGCTGTTTTTT. The V gene is TRBV7-2, the J gene TRBJ2-2; D is unresolved. The CDR3 covers 13 residues. Germline V gene data show CDR1 as SGHTA and CDR2 as FQGNSA.

V and J are TRBV7-9 and TRBJ2-7, with TRBD1 as a possible D gene (5 bases). V gave up 5 bases and J gave up 0 bases, with 14 bases separating them. This CDR3 is built from 15 residues. In germline, CDR1 is SEHNR, CDR2 FQNEAQ (reference sequence). Written as DNA, the CDR3 is TGTGCCAGCAGCCCTACAGGCCCCAGCTCCTACGAGCAGTACTTC. Its translation: CASSPTGPSSYEQYF. The whole variable domain, remainder taken from reference TRBV7-9 and TRBJ2-7, is DTGVSQNPRHKITKRGQNVTFRCDPISEHNRLYWYRQTLGQGPEFLTYFQNEAQLEKSRLLSDRFSAERPKGSFSTLEIQRTEQGDSAMYLCASSPTGPSSYEQYFGPGTRLTVT.

The chain recombines TRBV6-2 or TRBV6-3 with TRBJ2-1; 9 bases are shared with TRBD2. The CDR3 loop spans 19 amino acids. CDR1 is MNHEY and CDR2 is SVGEGT in the germline V gene. The J segment lost 7 bases and the V segment lost 6 bases, leaving 22 bases of the junction unmatched. CDR3: CASSDSLGWRGGHPNEQFF. For the CDR3, the DNA is TGTGCCAGCAGCGACTCTCTGGGATGGCGGGGGGGCCATCCTAATGAGCAGTTCTTC.

The V call is TRBV20-1, the J call TRBJ2-7; TRBD2 matches 13 bases. CDR1 is DFQATT, CDR2 SNEGSKA, per germline (reference sequence). This CDR3 is built from 16 residues. The V gene end was trimmed by 5 bases and the J gene end by 0 bases; junction bases not matched to a gene: 7. Here the CDR3 reads CSAQGTSGISSYEQYF. CDR3 in DNA: TGCAGTGCTCAAGGGACTAGCGGGATAAGCTCCTACGAGCAGTACTTC.

V and J are TRBV5-1 and TRBJ2-5; no definite D call. Germline V gene data show CDR1 as SGHRS and CDR2 as YFSETQ. This CDR3 comprises 15 residues. V was shortened by 4 bases and J by 0 bases, with 13 bases between the two germline ends. The CDR3 loop is CASSPYQVHQETQYF. Written as DNA, the CDR3 is TGCGCCAGCAGCCCTTATCAGGTACACCAAGAGACCCAGTACTTC.

This rearrangement joins TRBV12-3 or TRBV12-4 to TRBJ2-1; D not resolved. The ends were cut back, 3 bases at V and 2 bases at J, with 14 bases in the middle. This CDR3 has 16 residues. The DNA for the CDR3 is TGTGCCAGCAGTTTGGTAGGAAATACCCCCTACAATGAGCAGTTCTTC. This translates into CASSLVGNTPYNEQFF.

This clonotype was seen a handful of times. This chain uses TRBV5-1 with TRBJ2-5; a weak D match, TRBD2 (6 bases). V was trimmed by 1 base and J by 3 bases, leaving 10 bases between them. This CDR3 has 14 amino acids. The germline V gene encodes CDR1 SGHRS and CDR2 YFSETQ. The CDR3 protein is CASSLPGAEETQYF. The CDR3, as DNA: TGCGCCAGCAGCTTGCCGGGAGCGGAAGAGACCCAGTACTTC. Drawing the rest from reference TRBV5-1 and TRBJ2-5, the complete variable domain is KAGVTQTPRYLIKTRGQQVTLSCSPISGHRSVSWYQQTPGQGLQFLFEYFSETQRNKGNFPGRFSGRQFSNSRSEMNVSTLELGDSALYLCASSLPGAEETQYFGPGTRLLVL.

The rearrangement joins TRBV12-5 to TRBJ2-4; D is undetermined. With the DNA end fitting TRBJ2-7 better, the J assignment may be wrong. This CDR3 spans 10 amino acids. Germline CDR1 is LGHNT and CDR2 is FRNRAP. The CDR3 coding sequence is TGTGCTAGTGGTGAATACGAGCAGTACTTC. Its translation: CASGEYEQYF.

This rearrangement joins TRBV20-1 to TRBJ1-1; D remains ambiguous. Germline assignment: CDR1 DFQATT and CDR2 SNEGSKA (reference sequence). The V and J ends lost 5 bases and 3 bases respectively, with 16 bases between them. CDR3 size: 14 residues. This chain's CDR3 is CSAPRPIRDTEAFF. The CDR3 bases are TGCAGTGCTCCTCGACCCATTCGGGACACTGAAGCTTTCTTT.

This chain joins TRBV20-1 and TRBJ2-3, with a tentative D call TRBD2 (5 bases). The germline V gene has CDR1 DFQATT and CDR2 SNEGSKA (reference sequence). The CDR3 extends over 13 amino acids. This CDR3 reads CSPPSHRGDTQYF. The CDR3 nucleotides are TGCAGCCCGCCATCCCACAGAGGGGATACGCAGTATTTT.

In this sample, this clonotype turned up once. The rearrangement uses TRBV4-1 and TRBJ1-2, with D tentatively TRBD1 (5 bases). CDR1 MGHRA and CDR2 YSYEKL come from the germline V gene. V gave up 3 bases and J gave up 7 bases, with 15 bases separating them. This CDR3 spans 14 amino acids. The CDR3: CASSHPGSDSGYTF. The CDR3 nucleotides read TGCGCCAGCAGCCACCCAGGGTCCGACTCTGGCTACACCTTC.

This chain connects TRBV4-1 to TRBJ1-2, with no clear D. V was clipped by 4 bases and J by 0 bases, with 12 bases between them. The CDR3 covers 15 residues. Germline V CDR1 and CDR2: MGHRA, YSYEKL. DNA for the CDR3: TGCGCCAGCAGCCTTTCAGTCGACTCTAACTATGGCTACACCTTC. Its translation is CASSLSVDSNYGYTF.

The gene calls are TRBV20-1 and TRBJ2-7, with TRBD2 matching over 13 bases. Per germline, CDR1 DFQATT and CDR2 SNEGSKA (reference sequence). The CDR3 has 20 amino acids. V trimming: 2 bases; J trimming: 0 bases; junction bases outside the gene matches: 16. For the CDR3, the DNA is TGCAGTGCTAGAACCTACTTAGGACTAGCGGGAGATTTGAGCTCCTACGAGCAGTACTTC. This codes for CSARTYLGLAGDLSSYEQYF.

This rearrangement joins TRBV20-1 to TRBJ2-3, with 13 bases that match TRBD2. With 6 bases clipped from V and 11 bases from J, the junction kept 20 bases outside the gene matches. The CDR3 extends over 17 amino acids. Germline CDR1 DFQATT, CDR2 SNEGSKA (reference sequence). CDR3 region: CSANPPGLAGWGNEQYF. In DNA, the CDR3 is TGCAGTGCCAACCCACCGGGACTAGCGGGGTGGGGCAATGAGCAGTATTTT.

The rearrangement joins TRBV10-3 to TRBJ1-1, with no clear D. Germline assignment: CDR1 ENHRY and CDR2 SYGVKD. The CDR3 contains 13 residues. V was pared by 6 bases and J by 1 base, with 9 bases between. CDR3 sequence reads: CAIRGYKNTEAFF. DNA for the CDR3: TGTGCCATCAGAGGCTACAAGAACACTGAAGCTTTCTTT.

The genes are TRBV20-1 and TRBJ1-2, with 7 bases matching TRBD1. This CDR3 is built from 14 residues. V trimming: 5 bases; J trimming: 2 bases; junction bases outside the gene matches: 8. Germline V gene lookup returns CDR1 DFQATT and CDR2 SNEGSKA (reference sequence). CDR3 sequence reads: CSAQRDSKNYGYTF. DNA of the CDR3: TGCAGTGCTCAAAGGGACAGCAAGAACTATGGCTACACCTTC.

V gene TRBV10-3 combines with J gene TRBJ2-5, with no clear D. The CDR3 runs 14 residues. The germline V gene has CDR1 ENHRY and CDR2 SYGVKD. V lost 4 bases to trimming and J lost 1 base, with 10 bases between them. The CDR3 coding sequence is TGTGCCATCAGTGCCGGCCTACCCCAAGAGACCCAGTACTTC. Protein: CAISAGLPQETQYF.

This chain uses TRBV3-1 with TRBJ2-3, with 12 positions matching TRBD2. The CDR3 is 16 residues long. The germline V gene encodes CDR1 LGHDT and CDR2 YNNKEL (reference sequence). V lost 4 bases and J lost 3; bases outside the gene matches: 5. Here the CDR3 reads CASSLGLAGRTDTQYF. CDR3 coding DNA: TGTGCCAGCAGCCTTGGACTAGCGGGAAGGACAGATACGCAGTATTTT.

Of note for this clonotype: An end of the junction does not agree with germline; a read error may underlie this. V and J are TRBV7-3 and TRBJ2-7; 7 nucleotides agree with TRBD1. Germline-derived CDR1 and CDR2 are SGHTA and FQGTGA. The CDR3 sequence is 18 residues long. The CDR3 region has the DNA TGCGCCAGCAGCCCCAGGGACAGATCTGATTCTCGCTCCTACGAGCAGTACTTC. This sequence encodes CASSPRDRSDSRSYEQYF.

There are a few counts of this clonotype. One end of the junction is discordant with germline, which a read error may explain. The rearrangement uses TRBV10-3 and TRBJ2-7, with TRBD2 matching over 9 bases. Germline V CDR1 and CDR2: ENHRY, SYGVKD. CDR3 size: 13 residues. This CDR3 reads CVIRLAATYEQYF. In nucleotides, the CDR3 is TGTGTCATCAGACTAGCGGCTACCTACGAGCAGTACTTC.

This clonotype was observed a few times. This chain uses TRBV12-3 or TRBV12-4 with TRBJ2-7; either TRBD1 or TRBD2 may supply D (5 bases each). The CDR3 contains 15 residues. V shed 5 bases and J shed 5 bases, with 19 bases lying between them. CDR3 loop: CASSTGASDLNEQYF. The CDR3 nucleotides read TGTGCCAGCAGTACCGGGGCCTCCGATCTCAACGAGCAGTACTTC.

This chain joins TRBV5-1 and TRBJ2-3, with D perhaps TRBD2 (6 bases). Germline assignment: CDR1 SGHRS and CDR2 YFSETQ. The CDR3 contains 16 residues. The V end lost 4 bases, the J end lost 2 bases, and 17 bases lay between the germline ends. The CDR3: CASSPTTLANTDTQYF. CDR3 coding DNA: TGCGCCAGCAGCCCGACGACGCTAGCGAACACAGATACGCAGTATTTT.

The chain couples TRBV12-3 or TRBV12-4 to TRBJ2-7, with 9 bases matching TRBD1. J was trimmed by 0 bases and V by 3 bases; bases with no gene match: 3. The CDR3 contains 15 residues. The DNA for the CDR3 is TGTGCCAGCAGTTTCGGACAGGGGATCTCCTACGAGCAGTACTTC. Amino acid sequence: CASSFGQGISYEQYF.

The V call is TRBV6-6, the J call TRBJ2-1; D perhaps matches TRBD2 (5 bases). The germline V and J ends were trimmed by 4 bases and 8 bases, with 18 bases remaining between them. This CDR3 has 15 residues. In germline, CDR1 is MNHNY, CDR2 SVGAGI (reference sequence). This CDR3 is CASSSPGGGVDEQFF. Here the CDR3 DNA reads TGTGCCAGCAGTTCCCCCGGAGGTGGTGTCGATGAGCAGTTCTTC.